This T cell receptor (beta chain) emerged from a study of vaccination and CD4 T cells after COVID-19. The wider study: Two doses of either BNT162b2 or mRNA-1273 vaccine went to participants. Study findings and constraints: Vaccine-specific clones in convalescent patients were spike mono-reactive in 304 of 307 cases. The study found median SARS-CoV-2-reactive clonotypes rising from about 20 to 38, not significantly.

Of note for this clonotype: Its antigen is as yet unknown.

CDR1 and CDR2 (germline): KGHDR, SFDVKD. Between the trimmed V and J ends, which lost 1 base and 1 base, there was a span of 14 bases. This CDR3 has 17 residues. Treatment of the sample: roughly 10-day PBMC culture with coronavirus spike peptide pools or control peptides (ViraFEST assay). Pre-COVID-19 pandemic sampling (2011-2018) yielded the unexposed donor's CD4+ T cells. Sequencing of the DNA from cultured CD4+ T cells was carried out with the Oncomine TCR Beta short-read assay. After culture, CD4+ T cells served as the source for genomic DNA extraction. A single record per CDR3 protein comes from TCRdb applying MiXCR to the PCR reads. Among around 10,000 distinct CDR3 sequences listed, 40% were seen once.

This chain connects TRBV24-1 to TRBJ2-3, with D possibly being TRBD1 (6 bases). This TCR derives from a human donor in good health. Sequenced: CD4+ T cells from blood, cultured in vitro. In DNA, the CDR3 is TGTGCCACCAGTGATTTTTGGGACACGCGGGGCACAGATACGCAGTATTTT. Translation gives CATSDFWDTRGTDTQYF.